A single sample is the source of the 10 T cell receptor beta chains below, sequenced in a study of cytomegalovirus exposure and HLA in healthy donors. PCR primers comprised 60 Vbeta and 13 Jbeta primers. TCRdb keeps only in-frame clones here, not all; method: immunoSEQ multiplex PCR. The table has about 120,000 clones, 76% seen once. The sample taken for sequencing was PBMCs. All receptors come from a man younger than 40 in good health and CMV-seropositive.

The chain couples TRBV2 to TRBJ2-2, with 10 bases fitting TRBD1. CDR1 is SNHLY, CDR2 FYNNEI, per germline. J gave up 6 bases and V 7 bases, and 5 bases lay outside the gene matches. The CDR3 extends over 14 amino acids. The CDR3 DNA is TGTGCCAGCATTGGACAGGGGGTTTCCGGGGAGCTGTTTTTT. As protein: CASIGQGVSGELFF.

The chain's CDR3 is CASSLTGIGSAEAFF. The CDR3 DNA sequence: TGTGCCAGCAGTTTAACCGGGATAGGCAGCGCTGAAGCTTTCTTT. The genes are TRBV27 and TRBJ1-1, with D uncertain. Germline V gene sequence: CDR1 MNHEY, CDR2 SMNVEV (reference sequence). This CDR3 spans 15 amino acids. Trimming took off 2 bases at V and 6 bases at J, with 16 bases between the two ends.

The gene calls are TRBV27 and TRBJ2-1; 12 bases map to TRBD2. The CDR3 covers 21 residues. The germline V gene encodes CDR1 MNHEY and CDR2 SMNVEV (reference sequence). V shed 3 bases, J shed 0 bases, and the junction held 15 bases outside the gene matches. Here the CDR3 reads CASSFLGILAGGHNSYNEQFF. The DNA of the CDR3 is TGTGCCAGCAGTTTCCTCGGGATTCTAGCGGGGGGGCACAACTCCTACAATGAGCAGTTCTTC.

The rearrangement links TRBV5-1 to TRBJ2-1; 11 positions match TRBD1. CDR1 and CDR2 from the germline V gene are SGHRS and YFSETQ. The length of the CDR3 is 19 residues. J was trimmed by 6 bases and V by 4 bases; bases with no gene match: 18. The CDR3 sequence is CASSRRGTGGRWGRNEQFF. In DNA, the CDR3 is TGCGCCAGCAGCCGCCGAGGGACAGGGGGTCGTTGGGGCCGCAATGAGCAGTTCTTC.

This clone appeared a few times. V and J are TRBV5-1 and TRBJ2-5, with D perhaps TRBD2 (6 bases). Germline loops: CDR1 SGHRS, CDR2 YFSETQ. The CDR3 totals 13 residues. V lost 2 bases, J lost 5 bases, and 10 bases lay in between. CDR3 in DNA: TGCGCCAGCAGCTTCCGGGAGTGGGAGACCCAGTACTTC. Translated, it gives CASSFREWETQYF.

Details on this clone: The junction differs from germline at one of its ends, possibly a read error. The chain couples TRBV7-9 to TRBJ2-4, with D possibly matching TRBD1 (5 bases). CDR3 size: 15 residues. Germline assignment: CDR1 SEHNR and CDR2 FQNEAQ (reference sequence). CDR3 in DNA: TGTTCCAGCAGCTCATCAGGGTCTCTCAAAAACATTCAGTACTTC. It specifies CSSSSSGSLKNIQYF.

This chain connects TRBV7-9 to TRBJ2-1, with 11 bases fitting TRBD2. Germline V gives CDR1 SEHNR, CDR2 FQNEAQ (reference sequence). V lost 2 bases, J lost 6 bases, and 6 bases stayed unmatched. The length of the CDR3 is 16 residues. The CDR3 coding sequence is TGTGCCAGCAGCTTACTAGGGACTAGCGGCGTCAATGAGCAGTTCTTC. It specifies CASSLLGTSGVNEQFF.

The chain carries TRBV7-2 and TRBJ2-7, with 11 bases identical to TRBD2. V shed 1 base and J 3 bases; nucleotides not matched to a gene: 2. The germline V gene has CDR1 SGHTA and CDR2 FQGNSA. The CDR3 runs 15 residues. The DNA of the CDR3 is TGTGCCAGCAGCTTAGTAGCGGGGGGGAACTACGAGCAGTACTTC. Its translation is CASSLVAGGNYEQYF.

V is TRBV5-8 and J is TRBJ2-1; D not certain. V lost 0 bases, J lost 9 bases, and 10 bases lay in between. The germline V gene has CDR1 SGHTS and CDR2 YDEGEE. The CDR3 contains 13 residues. The CDR3 spells CASSLVQAGEQFF. The CDR3 bases are TGTGCCAGCAGCTTGGTTCAGGCTGGTGAGCAGTTCTTC.

The chain links TRBV11-2 to TRBJ1-6, with a tentative D call TRBD1 (5 bases). Germline V gene data show CDR1 as SGHAT and CDR2 as FQNNGV. Trimming removed 6 bases at V and 4 bases at J, with 13 bases between. This CDR3 is 15 amino acids long. In DNA, the CDR3 is TGTGCCAGCAGACCAGGGTTAGGGTATAATTCACCCCTCCACTTT. It specifies CASRPGLGYNSPLHF. Variable domain in full (rest from reference TRBV11-2 and TRBJ1-6): EAGVAQSPRYKIIEKRQSVAFWCNPISGHATLYWYQQILGQGPKLLIQFQNNGVVDDSQLPKDRFSAERLKGVDSTLKIQPAKLEDSAVYLCASRPGLGYNSPLHFGNGTRLTVT.